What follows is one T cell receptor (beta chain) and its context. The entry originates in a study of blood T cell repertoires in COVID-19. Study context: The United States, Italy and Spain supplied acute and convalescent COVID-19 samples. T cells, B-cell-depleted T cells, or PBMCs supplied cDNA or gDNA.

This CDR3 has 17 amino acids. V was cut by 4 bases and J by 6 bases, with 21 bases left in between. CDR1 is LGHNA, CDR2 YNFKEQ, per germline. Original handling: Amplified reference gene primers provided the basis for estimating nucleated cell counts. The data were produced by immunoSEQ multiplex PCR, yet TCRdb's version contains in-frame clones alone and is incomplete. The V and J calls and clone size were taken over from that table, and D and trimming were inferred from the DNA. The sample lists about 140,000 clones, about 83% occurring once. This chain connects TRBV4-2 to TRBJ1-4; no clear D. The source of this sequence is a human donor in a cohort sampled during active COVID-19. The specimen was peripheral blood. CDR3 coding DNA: TGTGCCAGCAGCCCCCGGGCTCGAGAGGGAGTGGATGAAAAACTGTTTTTT. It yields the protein CASSPRAREGVDEKLFF.